Listed below are T cell receptor beta chains from one sample, sequenced in a study of blood T cells in healthy people across ages. In TCRdb, the 5' RACE reads were re-called with MiXCR into one record per CDR3 protein. The sample includes under 950,000 distinct CDR3 sequences, around a fifth of them seen just once. The sample comprised blood. The receptors shown here come from a man aged 70-80 years in good health. CDR3s include the opening cysteine and the closing phenylalanine or tryptophan. Each record gives: D gene, V gene, clone size, J gene, CDR3 protein, CDR3 DNA. The D gene is left open where the match is weak. A clone size is listed for some rows: how often the clone was seen (once, few, many), or a class if it is expanded.

.	TRBV6-2/TRBV6-3	few	TRBJ1-2	CASRMDGYTF	TGTGCCAGCAGGATGGACGGCTACACCTTC
.	TRBV5-1	many	TRBJ1-4	CASSLGAQRSEKLFF	TGCGCCAGCAGCTTGGGAGCCCAGAGGAGTGAAAAACTGTTTTTT
TRBD1	TRBV24-1	few	TRBJ2-3	CATSDSRGRTTDTQYF	TGTGCCACCAGTGATTCCAGGGGGCGTACCACAGATACGCAGTATTTT
TRBD2	TRBV5-1	.	TRBJ2-4	CASSLSPSGGAGSKNIQYF	TGCGCCAGCAGCTTGTCTCCTAGCGGGGGGGCCGGGTCCAAAAACATTCAGTACTTC
TRBD2	TRBV5-1	.	TRBJ2-5	CASSQGTSGRFIQYF	TGCGCCAGCAGCCAGGGGACTAGCGGGCGGTTTATCCAGTACTTC
.	TRBV28	.	TRBJ1-2	CASSLSGVRAYGYTF	TGTGCCAGCAGTTTAAGCGGAGTTAGAGCCTATGGCTACACCTTC
.	TRBV5-1	.	TRBJ2-3	CASSSTGGVGNTQYF	TGCGCCAGCAGCTCGACAGGTGGCGTGGGGAATACGCAGTATTTT
.	TRBV3-1	.	TRBJ2-7	CASSQAGVWRWEQYF	TGTGCCAGCAGCCAAGCCGGGGTCTGGCGGTGGGAGCAGTACTTC
.	TRBV28	few	TRBJ2-3	CASSLAGAGEDTQYF	TGTGCCAGCAGTCTTGCGGGGGCAGGAGAAGATACGCAGTATTTT
TRBD2	TRBV29-1	.	TRBJ2-7	CSVKQTSVKGEQYF	TGCAGCGTTAAGCAGACTAGCGTCAAAGGCGAGCAGTACTTC
TRBD1	TRBV5-5	few	TRBJ2-7	CASSREDRDYEQYF	TGTGCCAGCAGCCGCGAGGACAGGGACTACGAGCAGTACTTC
.	TRBV9	.	TRBJ1-5	CASSVMDTGSQHF	TGTGCCAGCAGCGTAATGGATACCGGCAGTCAGCATTTT
TRBD2	TRBV7-2	.	TRBJ2-1	CASSLALGLAGDGEQFF	TGTGCCAGCAGCTTAGCGCTTGGGCTAGCGGGAGACGGTGAGCAGTTCTTC
.	TRBV20-1	.	TRBJ2-1	CSARPYRAGPSDEQFF	TGCAGTGCTAGACCTTACAGGGCTGGGCCATCGGATGAGCAGTTCTTC
.	TRBV3-1	.	TRBJ2-5	CTSSQEKGFVTQYF	TGTACCAGCAGCCAAGAGAAAGGGTTCGTGACCCAGTACTTC
.	TRBV2	.	TRBJ2-6	CASSKGSGANVLTF	TGTGCCAGCTCGAAGGGCTCTGGGGCCAACGTCCTGACTTTC
TRBD1	TRBV20-1	few	TRBJ1-1	CSVGQGASTEAFF	TGCAGTGTGGGACAGGGGGCAAGCACTGAAGCTTTCTTT
.	TRBV7-9	many	TRBJ2-5	CASSLSGRQETQYF	TGTGCCAGCAGCTTATCGGGGCGACAAGAGACCCAGTACTTC
.	TRBV7-9	.	TRBJ2-1	CASSKTPNNEQFF	TGTGCCAGCAGCAAGACGCCGAACAATGAGCAGTTCTTC
.	TRBV4-3	few	TRBJ2-3	CASSQEALALGAQYF	TGCGCCAGCAGCCAAGAGGCACTAGCACTAGGTGCGCAGTATTTT
.	TRBV20-1	few	TRBJ1-2	CSARRGPLDGYTF	TGCAGTGCCCGACGAGGGCCTCTTGATGGCTACACCTTC
.	TRBV5-4	.	TRBJ2-5	CASKTVSQETQYF	TGTGCCAGCAAAACAGTGAGCCAAGAGACCCAGTACTTC
.	TRBV11-2	.	TRBJ2-7	CASLRGRSSYEQYF	TGTGCCAGCTTAAGGGGAAGGAGCTCCTACGAGCAGTACTTC
.	TRBV6-6	few	TRBJ2-7	CASSYLGNLVDEQYF	TGTGCCAGCAGTTACTTGGGTAATTTGGTAGACGAGCAGTACTTC
TRBD2	TRBV20-1	many	TRBJ2-5	CSATGALAGGQETQYF	TGCAGTGCGACGGGGGCTCTAGCGGGGGGACAAGAGACCCAGTACTTC
.	TRBV27	.	TRBJ2-3	CASNPPTDTQYF	TGTGCCAGCAACCCCCCGACAGATACGCAGTATTTT
TRBD2	TRBV10-3	few	TRBJ2-4	CAISESPGGEKYF	TGTGCCATCAGTGAGTCCCCCGGGGGGGAGAAGTACTTC
TRBD1	TRBV12-3/TRBV12-4	few	TRBJ2-4	CASSLGTGVAKNIQYF	TGTGCCAGCAGTTTGGGGACAGGGGTAGCCAAAAACATTCAGTACTTC
TRBD1	TRBV10-2	.	TRBJ1-2	CASSVGDRVPNRYYGYTF	TGCGCCAGCAGTGTTGGAGACAGGGTTCCCAACCGGTACTATGGCTACACCTTC
.	TRBV12-3/TRBV12-4	.	TRBJ1-1	CASSFGSFRGTEAFF	TGTGCCAGCAGTTTTGGGTCTTTCCGGGGAACTGAAGCTTTCTTT
TRBD1	TRBV2	many	TRBJ1-6	CASNRDSNSPLHF	TGTGCCAGCAACCGGGACAGCAATTCACCCCTCCACTTT
.	TRBV12-3/TRBV12-4	few	TRBJ1-2	CASSFGGSGYTF	TGTGCCAGCAGTTTCGGTGGGAGTGGCTACACCTTC
.	TRBV19	.	TRBJ2-1	CASAGAWRGPKEQFF	TGTGCCAGCGCGGGGGCGTGGAGAGGTCCGAAGGAGCAGTTCTTC
TRBD2	TRBV12-3/TRBV12-4	few	TRBJ2-2	CASSPSGKKAGELFF	TGTGCCAGCAGTCCCAGCGGGAAAAAAGCCGGGGAGCTGTTTTTT
.	TRBV5-1	once	TRBJ1-1	CASSRGWQGEGTEAFF	TGCGCCAGCAGCCGGGGGTGGCAGGGAGAGGGGACTGAAGCTTTCTTT
.	TRBV29-1	few	TRBJ2-3	CSVDGVRTDTQYF	TGCAGCGTTGACGGGGTTAGGACAGATACGCAGTATTTT
TRBD2	TRBV5-1	many	TRBJ2-3	CASRLGLAGADTQYF	TGCGCCAGCAGACTGGGACTAGCGGGAGCTGATACGCAGTATTTT